Listed below are T cell receptor beta chains from one sample, sequenced in a study of T-cell reconstitution after alpha-beta-depleted transplantation in children. TCRdb re-called the PCR reads with MiXCR, one entry per CDR3 protein. The data hold approximately 210,000 distinct CDR3 sequences, with 13% to 15% observed a single time. Sequencing was performed on PBMCs from the stem cell graft donor, taken from the stem cell graft. All receptors come from a human donor who donated a stem cell graft to a child with acute lymphoblastic leukemia. Both conserved end residues are part of each CDR3. Fields, in order: CDR3 protein, CDR3 DNA, V gene, D gene, J gene, clone size. A D gene is named only where the DNA matches it firmly. The size field is filled for only some rows; it gives once, few, many or a size class.

CDR3aa: CASSERGTSGRQETQYF
CDR3nt: TGTGCCAGCAGTGAACGTGGGACTAGCGGGAGACAAGAGACCCAGTACTTC
v_gene: TRBV25-1
d_gene: TRBD2
j_gene: TRBJ2-5
abundance: many

CDR3aa: CASSSTQGPKAFNNNEQFF
CDR3nt: TGTGCCAGCAGCTCAACACAAGGCCCCAAAGCATTCAACAACAATGAGCAGTTCTTC
v_gene: TRBV5-4
d_gene: NA
j_gene: TRBJ2-1
abundance: many

CDR3aa: CSARDTRSSYEQYF
CDR3nt: TGCAGTGCTAGAGACACTAGAAGCTCCTACGAGCAGTACTTC
v_gene: TRBV20-1
d_gene: NA
j_gene: TRBJ2-7
abundance: many

CDR3aa: CASSLDPAFGKTQYF
CDR3nt: TGTGCCAGCAGCTTAGATCCGGCCTTTGGGAAGACCCAGTACTTC
v_gene: TRBV11-2
d_gene: NA
j_gene: TRBJ2-5
abundance: many

CDR3aa: CASSEVGIRTGELFF
CDR3nt: TGTGCCAGCAGTGAAGTGGGGATCCGCACCGGGGAGCTGTTTTTT
v_gene: TRBV25-1
d_gene: NA
j_gene: TRBJ2-2
abundance: few

CDR3aa: CSAPRKPGGQEAEQYF
CDR3nt: TGCAGTGCCCCCCGTAAGCCAGGGGGCCAGGAGGCCGAGCAGTACTTC
v_gene: TRBV20-1
d_gene: TRBD1
j_gene: TRBJ2-7
abundance: NA

CDR3aa: CASSQDGRTDTQYF
CDR3nt: TGCGCCAGCAGCCAAGATGGCCGCACAGATACGCAGTATTTT
v_gene: TRBV4-1
d_gene: NA
j_gene: TRBJ2-3
abundance: NA

CDR3aa: CASSFLASGNTGELFF
CDR3nt: TGTGCCAGCAGTTTCCTGGCTAGCGGGAACACCGGGGAGCTGTTTTTT
v_gene: TRBV12-3/TRBV12-4
d_gene: TRBD2
j_gene: TRBJ2-2
abundance: many

CDR3aa: CASSLRPAGENTGELFF
CDR3nt: TGCGCCAGCAGCTTAAGACCGGCAGGAGAAAACACCGGGGAGCTGTTTTTT
v_gene: TRBV5-1
d_gene: NA
j_gene: TRBJ2-2
abundance: many

CDR3aa: CASSLVSGSPVYGYTF
CDR3nt: TGTGCCAGCAGCTTAGTCTCCGGGTCGCCCGTCTATGGCTACACCTTC
v_gene: TRBV7-9
d_gene: NA
j_gene: TRBJ1-2
abundance: NA

CDR3aa: CASSSPRTTGSYNEQFF
CDR3nt: TGTGCCAGCAGCTCGCCCCGAACGACGGGCTCCTACAATGAGCAGTTCTTC
v_gene: TRBV7-9
d_gene: NA
j_gene: TRBJ2-1
abundance: many

CDR3aa: CASSHQSGHNEQFF
CDR3nt: TGTGCCAGCTCACACCAGTCCGGTCACAATGAGCAGTTCTTC
v_gene: TRBV18
d_gene: NA
j_gene: TRBJ2-1
abundance: few

CDR3aa: CASSTGQANEQYF
CDR3nt: TGCGCCAGCAGCACCGGACAGGCTAACGAGCAGTACTTC
v_gene: TRBV5-1
d_gene: TRBD1
j_gene: TRBJ2-7
abundance: many

CDR3aa: CASSLDVGGPYEQYF
CDR3nt: TGTGCCAGCAGTTTAGATGTCGGGGGCCCCTACGAGCAGTACTTC
v_gene: TRBV28
d_gene: NA
j_gene: TRBJ2-7
abundance: many

CDR3aa: CASSKTGERQETQYF
CDR3nt: TGTGCCAGCAGCAAAACAGGGGAGAGGCAAGAGACCCAGTACTTC
v_gene: TRBV6-1
d_gene: TRBD1
j_gene: TRBJ2-5
abundance: many

CDR3aa: CASSFGDRATDTQYF
CDR3nt: TGCGCCAGCAGCTTTGGGGACAGAGCCACAGATACGCAGTATTTT
v_gene: TRBV5-1
d_gene: TRBD1
j_gene: TRBJ2-3
abundance: many

CDR3aa: CASSVMEADSNQPQHF
CDR3nt: TGTGCCAGCAGCGTAATGGAGGCAGATAGCAATCAGCCCCAGCATTTT
v_gene: TRBV9
d_gene: NA
j_gene: TRBJ1-5
abundance: many